Shown below are 21 T cell receptor beta chains from a single sample sequenced in a study of T cell clonotyping in hematopoietic cell transplantation. Here immunoSEQ multiplex PCR was the method, and the copy in TCRdb shows in-frame clones only, minus some. The sample lists more than 9,000 clones; around nine tenths were seen once. Time point noted: recipient sample about 28 days before transplant, after cytoreduction. Specimen: peripheral blood mononuclear cells, collected before stem cell transplant. The source of these receptors is a woman in her forties or fifties with chronic myeloid leukemia. Some clones in this sample may be carry-over from other donors' samples.

The chain is built from TRBV6-5 and TRBJ1-4, with D maybe TRBD1 (5 bases). CDR3 length: 14 amino acids. V was cut by 6 bases and J by 7 bases, with 15 bases left in between. Germline CDR1 is MNHEY and CDR2 is SVGAGI. The CDR3 is CASRSGAEGEKLFF. The CDR3 DNA follows: TGTGCCAGCAGATCCGGGGCTGAGGGTGAAAAACTGTTTTTT.

V gene TRBV7-2 combines with J gene TRBJ1-1, with a tentative D call TRBD1 (5 bases). Trimming took 4 bases from V and 0 from J, leaving 12 bases between them. Germline V gives CDR1 SGHTA, CDR2 FQGNSA. There are 15 residues in the CDR3. DNA of the CDR3: TGTGCCAGCAGCTGGGGCAGGTCCGTGAACACTGAAGCTTTCTTT. Amino acids: CASSWGRSVNTEAFF. Full variable domain (remainder filled in from reference TRBV7-2 and TRBJ1-1): GAGVSQSPSNKVTEKGKDVELRCDPISGHTALYWYRQSLGQGLEFLIYFQGNSAPDKSGLPSDRFSAERTGGSVSTLTIQRTQQEDSAVYLCASSWGRSVNTEAFFGQGTRLTVV.

The rearrangement uses TRBV5-3 and TRBJ1-3; D is undetermined. TRBV5-3 is given ORF status, its function remaining uncertain. The CDR3 length is 15 residues. V shed 0 bases and J shed 0 bases, with 7 bases lying between them. CDR3 in DNA: TGTGCCAGAAGCTTGGGTTCGGGCTCTGGAAACACCATATATTTT. Translating it yields CARSLGSGSGNTIYF.

The rearrangement uses TRBV20-1 and TRBJ1-1; no reliable D call. Germline CDR1 and CDR2: DFQATT and SNEGSKA (reference sequence). CDR3 size: 11 residues. V gave up 6 bases and J gave up 3 bases, with 8 bases separating them. The chain's CDR3 is CSAPRDTEAFF. The CDR3 DNA sequence: TGCAGTGCCCCGCGGGACACTGAAGCTTTCTTT.

V and J are TRBV5-1 and TRBJ2-7; D is perhaps TRBD1 (6 bases). Looked up from germline, CDR1 is SGHRS and CDR2 is YFSETQ. The V end lost 0 bases, the J end lost 2 bases, and 15 bases lay between the germline ends. This CDR3 region has 16 residues. The CDR3 reads CASSLAGSGVTYEQYF. The CDR3 coding sequence is TGCGCCAGCAGCTTGGCCGGGTCAGGGGTAACCTACGAGCAGTACTTC.

This chain connects TRBV7-6 to TRBJ2-2; no clear D. The CDR3 consists of 15 residues. V was cut by 6 bases and J by 0 bases, with 11 bases left in between. The germline gives CDR1 SGHVS, CDR2 FNYEAQ. The CDR3 protein is CASRAGFTNTGELFF. The DNA of the CDR3 is TGTGCCAGCAGGGCAGGTTTTACGAACACCGGGGAGCTGTTTTTT.

The rearrangement uses TRBV6-1 and TRBJ1-3, with TRBD1 as a possible D gene (5 bases). CDR1 and CDR2 (germline): MNHNS, SASEGT. This CDR3 is built from 13 residues. V lost 3 bases and J 2 bases, leaving 5 bases between the germline ends. This CDR3 is CASSDRAGNTIYF. In DNA form, the CDR3 reads TGTGCCAGCAGTGACAGGGCTGGAAACACCATATATTTT.

The chain is built from TRBV6-4 and TRBJ2-6; D is ambiguous. Trimming cost V 6 bases and J 1 base, with 7 bases left between them. This CDR3 region has 14 residues. Per the germline V gene, CDR1 is MRHNA and CDR2 is SNTAGT. The DNA for the CDR3 is TGTGCCAGCAGGACTCCATCTGGGGCCAACGTCCTGACTTTC. Its translation: CASRTPSGANVLTF.

The gene calls are TRBV25-1 and TRBJ2-7; a possible D gene is TRBD2 (7 bases). The CDR3 covers 18 residues. Trimming took off 2 bases at V and 3 bases at J, with 23 bases between the two ends. Per germline, CDR1 MGHDK and CDR2 SYGVNS. CDR3 in DNA: TGTGCCAGCAGTGAAACCTCGGCCCCGGGGAGGGGGGTCTACGAGCAGTACTTC. It translates to CASSETSAPGRGVYEQYF.

The V gene is TRBV28, the J gene TRBJ2-7, with D uncertain. Between the trimmed V and J ends, which lost 8 bases and 6 bases, there was a span of 8 bases. CDR1 MDHEN and CDR2 SYDVKM come from the germline V gene. This CDR3 is built from 10 residues. The CDR3 bases are TGTGCCAGCCTAGGTGTCGAGCAGTACTTC. It is translated as CASLGVEQYF.

This sequence joins TRBV7-8 and TRBJ2-1; unclear D gene. The CDR3 totals 14 residues. Trimming pared 5 bases from V and 8 bases from J, leaving 16 bases between. Germline loops: CDR1 SGHVS, CDR2 FQNEAQ. Here the CDR3 reads CASSPTSRLDEQFF. CDR3 nucleotides: TGTGCCAGCAGCCCTACGAGCCGACTGGATGAGCAGTTCTTC.

The chain employs TRBV29-1 and TRBJ1-5; D is ambiguous. The CDR3 is 13 residues long. Per germline, CDR1 SQVTM and CDR2 ANQGSEA. The V end lost 4 bases, the J end lost 3 bases, and 10 bases lay between the germline ends. CDR3 DNA: TGCAGCGTTGGATCGGCAGTCAATCAGCCCCAGCATTTT. Amino acids: CSVGSAVNQPQHF.

The J gene is TRBJ2-5, the V gene TRBV19; possible D gene TRBD2, 6 bases. Germline lookup yields CDR1 LNHDA and CDR2 SQIVND (reference sequence). Trimming took 3 bases from V and 4 from J, leaving 12 bases between them. The CDR3 length is 14 residues. The CDR3 protein is CASSMGGRRETQYF. As DNA, the CDR3 is TGTGCCAGTAGTATGGGGGGACGACGAGAGACCCAGTACTTC.

This chain links TRBV5-1 with TRBJ2-3; 10 bases fit TRBD2. The CDR3 is made up of 15 amino acids. Trimming at V came to 4 bases and at J to 2 bases, leaving 4 bases not matched to a gene. CDR1 and CDR2 (germline): SGHRS, YFSETQ. The CDR3 nucleotides read TGCGCCAGCAGCGTACTAGCGGGACTCACAGATACGCAGTATTTT. Protein product: CASSVLAGLTDTQYF.

This chain joins TRBV15 and TRBJ1-1; the D is unclear. Germline-derived CDR1 and CDR2 are LNHNV and YYDKDF (reference sequence). V gave up 1 base and J gave up 2 bases, with 8 bases separating them. CDR3 size: 14 residues. The CDR3 spells CATSRVAENTEAFF. CDR3 sequence (DNA): TGTGCCACCAGCAGAGTGGCAGAAAACACTGAAGCTTTCTTT.

The genes are TRBV7-2 and TRBJ2-1; 7 nucleotides match TRBD2. CDR1 and CDR2 from the germline V gene are SGHTA and FQGNSA. With V trimmed by 6 bases and J by 6 bases, 8 bases remained unmatched. The CDR3 consists of 14 residues. CDR3 in DNA: TGTGCCAGCAGATACAGCAGCGGGATCAATGAGCAGTTCTTC. Translating it yields CASRYSSGINEQFF.

This chain links TRBV6-1 with TRBJ2-7, with 7 bases identical to TRBD2. CDR1 and CDR2 (germline): MNHNS, SASEGT. V was pared by 2 bases and J by 9 bases, with 7 bases of the junction left unmatched. The CDR3 is made up of 13 amino acids. CDR3 region: CASSESETSWQYF. CDR3 sequence (DNA): TGTGCCAGCAGTGAATCGGAGACTAGCTGGCAGTACTTC.

This sequence joins TRBV5-1 and TRBJ2-1; D unclear. Germline CDR1 SGHRS, CDR2 YFSETQ. The CDR3 contains 13 residues. V lost 1 base and J 3 bases, leaving 5 bases between the germline ends. The CDR3 DNA sequence: TGCGCCAGCAGCTTGAACTACTACAATGAGCAGTTCTTC. The encoded protein is CASSLNYYNEQFF.

This chain joins TRBV29-1 and TRBJ2-1, with 7 nucleotides matching TRBD1. CDR3 length: 16 residues. V shed 0 bases and J 3 bases; nucleotides not matched to a gene: 8. In germline, CDR1 is SQVTM, CDR2 ANQGSEA. CDR3 coding DNA: TGCAGCGTTGAAGATCGGACAGGCTACTACTACAATGAGCAGTTCTTC. Protein: CSVEDRTGYYYNEQFF.

V gene TRBV2 combines with J gene TRBJ2-1, with 7 bases that match TRBD2. With 3 bases clipped from V and 6 bases from J, the junction kept 5 bases outside the gene matches. Germline CDR1 is SNHLY and CDR2 is FYNNEI. The CDR3 length is 14 residues. CDR3 bases: TGTGCCAGCAGTGAGCGGGAGATAGGCAATGAGCAGTTCTTC. This gives the protein CASSEREIGNEQFF.

This clone was detected once. The rearrangement links TRBV30 to TRBJ2-1; 10 nucleotides line up with TRBD2. Germline trimming cut 4 bases from V and 4 bases from J; bases unmatched to any gene: 4. The CDR3 has 14 amino acids. Germline assignment: CDR1 GTSNPN and CDR2 SVGIG (reference sequence). The CDR3 bases are TGTGCCTGGACCGGGACTAGCGTATACAATGAGCAGTTCTTC. This encodes CAWTGTSVYNEQFF.